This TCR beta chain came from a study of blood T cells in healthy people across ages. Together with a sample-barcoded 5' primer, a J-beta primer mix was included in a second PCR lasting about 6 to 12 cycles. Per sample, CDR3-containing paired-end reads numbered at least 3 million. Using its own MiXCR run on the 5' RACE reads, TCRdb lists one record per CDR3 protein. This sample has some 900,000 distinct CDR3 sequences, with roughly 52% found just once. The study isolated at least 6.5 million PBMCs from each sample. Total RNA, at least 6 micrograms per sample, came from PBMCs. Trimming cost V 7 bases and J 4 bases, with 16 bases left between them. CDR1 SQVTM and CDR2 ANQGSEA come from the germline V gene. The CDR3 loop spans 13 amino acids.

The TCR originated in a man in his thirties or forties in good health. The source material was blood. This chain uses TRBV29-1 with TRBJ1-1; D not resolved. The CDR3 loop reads CSARRSKVTEAFF. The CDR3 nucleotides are TGCAGCGCACGACGGTCCAAGGTCACTGAAGCTTTCTTT.